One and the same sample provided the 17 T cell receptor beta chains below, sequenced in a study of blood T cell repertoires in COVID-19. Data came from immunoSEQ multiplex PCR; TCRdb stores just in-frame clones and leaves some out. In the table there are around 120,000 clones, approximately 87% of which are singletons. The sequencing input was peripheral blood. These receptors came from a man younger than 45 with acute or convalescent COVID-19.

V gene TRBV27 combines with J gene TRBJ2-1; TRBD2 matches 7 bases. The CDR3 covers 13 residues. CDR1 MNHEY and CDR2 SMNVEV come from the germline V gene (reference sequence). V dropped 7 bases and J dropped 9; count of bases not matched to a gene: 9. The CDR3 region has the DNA TGTGCCAGCAACCACCCATTAGCGGGTGAGCAGTTCTTC. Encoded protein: CASNHPLAGEQFF.

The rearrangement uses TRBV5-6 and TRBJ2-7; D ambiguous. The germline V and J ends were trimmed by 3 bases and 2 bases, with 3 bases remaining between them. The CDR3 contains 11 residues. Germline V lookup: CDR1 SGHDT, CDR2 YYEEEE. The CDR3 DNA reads TGTGCCAGCAGCTCCGCCTACGAGCAGTACGTC. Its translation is CASSSAYEQYV.

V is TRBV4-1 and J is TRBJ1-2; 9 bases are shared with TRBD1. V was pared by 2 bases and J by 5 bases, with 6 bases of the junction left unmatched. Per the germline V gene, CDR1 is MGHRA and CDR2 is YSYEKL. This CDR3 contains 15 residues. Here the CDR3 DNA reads TGCGCCAGCAGCCAACCTCTGGACAGGGGTTATGGCTACACCTTC. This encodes CASSQPLDRGYGYTF.

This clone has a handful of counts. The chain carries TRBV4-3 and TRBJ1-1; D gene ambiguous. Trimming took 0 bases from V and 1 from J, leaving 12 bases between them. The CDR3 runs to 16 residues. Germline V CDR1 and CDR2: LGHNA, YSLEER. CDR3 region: CASSQEPVGRNTEAFF. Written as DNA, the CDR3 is TGCGCCAGCAGCCAAGAGCCCGTCGGTCGGAACACTGAAGCTTTCTTT.

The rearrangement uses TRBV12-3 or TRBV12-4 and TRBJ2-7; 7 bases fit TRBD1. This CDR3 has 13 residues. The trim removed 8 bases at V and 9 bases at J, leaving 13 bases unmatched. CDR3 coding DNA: TGTGCCAGCGGCGAAGGGGGCCTAGGGCGGCAGTACTTC. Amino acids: CASGEGGLGRQYF.

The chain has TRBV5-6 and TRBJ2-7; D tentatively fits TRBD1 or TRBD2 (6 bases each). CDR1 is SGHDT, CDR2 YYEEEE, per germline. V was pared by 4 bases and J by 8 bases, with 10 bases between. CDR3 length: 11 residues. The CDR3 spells CASSLGGQQYF. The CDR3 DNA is TGTGCCAGCAGCCTGGGGGGCCAGCAGTACTTC.

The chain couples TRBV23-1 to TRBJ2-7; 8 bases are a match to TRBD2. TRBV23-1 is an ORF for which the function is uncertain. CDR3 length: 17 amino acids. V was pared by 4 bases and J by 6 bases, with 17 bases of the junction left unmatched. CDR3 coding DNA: TGCGCCAGCAGTCCGACCCCTAAGCGGGAGCGGTCGTGCGAGCAGTACGTC. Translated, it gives CASSPTPKRERSCEQYV.

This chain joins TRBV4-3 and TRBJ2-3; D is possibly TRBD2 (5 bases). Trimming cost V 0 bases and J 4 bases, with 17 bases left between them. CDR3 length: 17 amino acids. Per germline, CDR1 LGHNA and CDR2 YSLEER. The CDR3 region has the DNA TGCGCCAGCAGCCAAGAAAGTCCGGGGAGCCCGGCAGATACGCAGTATTTT. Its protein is CASSQESPGSPADTQYF.

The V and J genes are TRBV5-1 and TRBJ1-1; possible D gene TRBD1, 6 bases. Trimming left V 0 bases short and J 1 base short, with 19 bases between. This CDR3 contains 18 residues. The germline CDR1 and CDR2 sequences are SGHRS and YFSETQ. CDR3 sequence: CASSLEFRRGRRNTEAFF. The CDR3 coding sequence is TGCGCCAGCAGCTTGGAATTTAGGCGGGGGCGGCGGAACACTGAAGCTTTCTTT. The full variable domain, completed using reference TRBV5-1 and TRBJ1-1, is KAGVTQTPRYLIKTRGQQVTLSCSPISGHRSVSWYQQTPGQGLQFLFEYFSETQRNKGNFPGRFSGRQFSNSRSEMNVSTLELGDSALYLCASSLEFRRGRRNTEAFFGQGTRLTVV.

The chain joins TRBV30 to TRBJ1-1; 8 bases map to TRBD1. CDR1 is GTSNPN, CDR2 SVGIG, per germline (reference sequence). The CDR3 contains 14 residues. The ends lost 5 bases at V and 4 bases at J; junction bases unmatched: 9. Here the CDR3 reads CAWCKDRGGTEAFF. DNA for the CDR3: TGTGCCTGGTGTAAAGACAGGGGTGGCACTGAAGCTTTCTTT.

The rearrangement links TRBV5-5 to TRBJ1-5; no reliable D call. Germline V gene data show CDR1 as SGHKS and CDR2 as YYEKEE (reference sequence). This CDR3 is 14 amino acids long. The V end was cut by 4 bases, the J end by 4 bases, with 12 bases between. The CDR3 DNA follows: TGTGCCAGCAGCGCCGCCAGGAGGAATCAGCCCCAGCATTTT. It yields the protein CASSAARRNQPQHF.

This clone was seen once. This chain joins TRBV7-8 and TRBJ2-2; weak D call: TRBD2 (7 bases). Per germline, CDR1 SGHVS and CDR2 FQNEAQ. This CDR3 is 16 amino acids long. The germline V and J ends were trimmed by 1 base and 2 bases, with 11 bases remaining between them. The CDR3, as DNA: TGTGCCAGCAGCTTAGGCGGGGGCTTTAACACCGGGGAGCTGTTTTTT. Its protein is CASSLGGGFNTGELFF.

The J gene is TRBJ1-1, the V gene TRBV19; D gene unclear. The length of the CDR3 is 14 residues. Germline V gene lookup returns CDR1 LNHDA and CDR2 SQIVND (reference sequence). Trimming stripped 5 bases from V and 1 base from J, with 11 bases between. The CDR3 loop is CASSLAVQNTEAFF. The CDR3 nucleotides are TGTGCCAGTAGTCTGGCAGTCCAGAACACTGAAGCTTTCTTT.

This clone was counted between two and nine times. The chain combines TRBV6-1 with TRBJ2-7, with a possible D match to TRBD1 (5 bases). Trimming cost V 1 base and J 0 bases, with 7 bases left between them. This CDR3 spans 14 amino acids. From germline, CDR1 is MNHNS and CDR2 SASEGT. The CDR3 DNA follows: TGTGCCAGCAGTGAAGGCGACAGCTCCTACGAGCAGTACGTC. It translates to CASSEGDSSYEQYV.

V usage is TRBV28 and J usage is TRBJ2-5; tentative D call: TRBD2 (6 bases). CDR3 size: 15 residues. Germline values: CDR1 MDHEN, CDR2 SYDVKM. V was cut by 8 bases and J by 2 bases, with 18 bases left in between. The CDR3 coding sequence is TGTGCCAGCTCTCCCTGGGGGGAGCAGCAAGAGACCCAGTACTTC. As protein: CASSPWGEQQETQYF.

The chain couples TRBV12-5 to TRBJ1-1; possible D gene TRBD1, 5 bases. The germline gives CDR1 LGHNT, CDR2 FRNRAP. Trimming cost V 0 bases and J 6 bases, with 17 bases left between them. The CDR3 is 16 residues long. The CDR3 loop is CASGLVLSGEGSEAFF. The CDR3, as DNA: TGTGCTAGTGGTTTGGTACTGTCGGGGGAGGGTTCTGAAGCTTTCTTT.

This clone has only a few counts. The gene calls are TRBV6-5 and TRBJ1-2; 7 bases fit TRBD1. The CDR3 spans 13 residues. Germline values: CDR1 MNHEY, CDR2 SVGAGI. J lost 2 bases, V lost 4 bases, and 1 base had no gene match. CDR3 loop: CASSLTGNYGYTF. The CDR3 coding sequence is TGTGCCAGCAGTTTGACAGGGAACTATGGCTACACCTTC.